Listed here are 13 T cell receptor beta chains from one sample, sequenced in a study of monozygotic twins with cystic fibrosis. TCRdb's copy holds only in-frame clones and misses some; the assay was immunoSEQ multiplex PCR. The sample lists fewer than 20,000 clones, more than 80% occurring once. Sequences were obtained from blood. The receptors derive from a girl aged 2 to 10 with cystic fibrosis.

The V and J genes are TRBV28 and TRBJ2-1; D is unresolved. Germline-derived CDR1 and CDR2 are MDHEN and SYDVKM. The V gene lost 6 bases and the J gene lost 0 bases, with 15 bases spanning the gap. CDR3 length: 16 residues. CDR3 nucleotides: TGTGCCAGCAGCCTCTTTGCGGTTAGCTCCTACAATGAGCAGTTCTTC. Its protein is CASSLFAVSSYNEQFF.

This chain links TRBV28 with TRBJ2-7; D unresolved. Germline values: CDR1 MDHEN, CDR2 SYDVKM. The ends were cut back, 10 bases at V and 3 bases at J, with 16 bases in the middle. This CDR3 spans 13 amino acids. The CDR3 DNA reads as TGTGCCACACAAGACGGCTACCGCTACGAGCAGTACTTC. Translated: CATQDGYRYEQYF. Supplemented by reference TRBV28 and TRBJ2-7, the full variable domain reads DVKVTQSSRYLVKRTGEKVFLECVQDMDHENMFWYRQDPGLGLRLIYFSYDVKMKEKGDIPEGYSVSREKKERFSLILESASTNQTSMYLCATQDGYRYEQYFGPGTRLTVT.

This clone was counted a single time. This chain uses TRBV18 with TRBJ2-7, with D maybe TRBD1 (5 bases). V lost 1 base, J lost 5 bases, and 6 bases lay in between. The germline CDR1 and CDR2 sequences are KGHSH and LQKENI. The CDR3 loop spans 12 amino acids. In nucleotides, the CDR3 is TGTGCCAGCTCACCACTAGGGGACGAGCAGTACTTC. It codes for CASSPLGDEQYF.

The chain links TRBV27 to TRBJ2-3, with 9 bases identical to TRBD2. The CDR3 runs 15 residues. CDR1 MNHEY and CDR2 SMNVEV come from the germline V gene (reference sequence). V shed 6 bases and J 3 bases; nucleotides not matched to a gene: 7. The CDR3 here is CASSPGLADTDTQYF. The CDR3 nucleotides are TGTGCCAGCAGCCCGGGACTAGCAGATACAGATACGCAGTATTTT.

The CDR3 DNA sequence: TGCGCCAGCGGCCAGGGATCCTCTGGGGCCAACGTCCTGACTTTC. Protein: CASGQGSSGANVLTF. The rearrangement uses TRBV5-1 and TRBJ2-6; a possible D gene is TRBD1 (5 bases). V dropped 7 bases and J dropped 0 bases, with 11 bases sitting between them. This CDR3 spans 15 amino acids. Germline V gene lookup returns CDR1 SGHRS and CDR2 YFSETQ.

The chain carries TRBV4-2 and TRBJ1-6; D possibly corresponds to TRBD1 (6 bases). The CDR3 consists of 15 residues. V lost 0 bases and J 7 bases, leaving 10 bases between the germline ends. The germline gives CDR1 LGHNA, CDR2 YNFKEQ. The CDR3 reads CASSQEAQGNSPLHF. CDR3 in DNA: TGTGCCAGCAGCCAAGAGGCGCAGGGGAATTCACCCCTCCACTTT.

V gene TRBV28 combines with J gene TRBJ2-7, with 13 bases lining up with TRBD2. V shed 6 bases, J shed 6 bases, and the junction held 5 bases outside the gene matches. Germline CDR1 MDHEN, CDR2 SYDVKM. This CDR3 is built from 14 residues. The CDR3: CASSSRLAGGEQYF. Written as DNA, the CDR3 is TGTGCCAGCAGCTCCCGACTAGCGGGAGGCGAGCAGTACTTC.

V is TRBV4-1 and J is TRBJ2-7; the D is unclear. With 4 bases removed from V and 0 bases from J, the gap between germline ends came to 7 bases. This CDR3 spans 13 amino acids. Per germline, CDR1 MGHRA and CDR2 YSYEKL. The CDR3 DNA sequence: TGCGCCAGCAGCCCCGCAGACTCCTACGAGCAGTACTTC. This sequence encodes CASSPADSYEQYF.

The chain uses TRBV10-1 and TRBJ2-1; 7 bases map to TRBD2. Germline lookup yields CDR1 WNHNN and CDR2 SYGVQD (reference sequence). The CDR3 contains 12 residues. J lost 10 bases, V lost 7 bases, and 7 bases had no gene match. This CDR3 is CASMRTRLEQFF. Written as DNA, the CDR3 is TGCGCCAGCATGAGGACTAGACTAGAGCAGTTCTTC.

Here the CDR3 DNA reads TGTGCCAGCAGTCTGGACAGTAACACTGAAGCTTTCTTT. This codes for CASSLDSNTEAFF. This chain links TRBV2 with TRBJ1-1, with D possibly being TRBD1 (6 bases). The CDR3 spans 13 residues. V was shortened by 5 bases and J by 2 bases, with 9 bases between the two germline ends. CDR1 is SNHLY, CDR2 FYNNEI, per germline. Full variable domain (missing parts from reference TRBV2 and TRBJ1-1): EPEVTQTPSHQVTQMGQEVILRCVPISNHLYFYWYRQILGQKVEFLVSFYNNEISEKSEIFDDQFSVERPDGSNFTLKIRSTKLEDSAMYFCASSLDSNTEAFFGQGTRLTVV.

The sample holds one count of this clone. This chain uses TRBV6-1 with TRBJ2-7, with D perhaps matching TRBD2 (7 bases). V lost 2 bases and J lost 5, with 16 bases in between. CDR1 MNHNS and CDR2 SASEGT come from the germline V gene. This CDR3 comprises 15 residues. The CDR3 DNA reads as TGTGCCAGCAGTGAACCACGTGTCGGGGGGCACGAGCAGTACTTC. As protein: CASSEPRVGGHEQYF.

Only one count was recorded for this clone. The V and J genes are TRBV18 and TRBJ1-4; D ambiguous. Trimming took off 0 bases at V and 7 bases at J, with 9 bases between the two ends. This CDR3 is built from 14 residues. Germline V gene lookup returns CDR1 KGHSH and CDR2 LQKENI. CDR3 protein: CASSPPGLSEKLFF. Here the CDR3 DNA reads TGTGCCAGCTCACCACCGGGTTTGAGTGAAAAACTGTTTTTT.

V and J are TRBV6-5 and TRBJ2-4; D is unclear. Germline V gene lookup returns CDR1 MNHEY and CDR2 SVGAGI. CDR3 length equals 14 residues. The ends were cut back, 1 base at V and 6 bases at J, with 10 bases in the middle. In DNA form, the CDR3 reads TGTGCCAGCAGTTACTTTGGGTCCTCAAACATTCAGTACTTC. Protein: CASSYFGSSNIQYF.